The clone carrying this T cell receptor (beta chain) was seen only a few times. What it binds is not known. The V gene's germline CDR1 is SGHVS and CDR2 FNYEAQ. V gave up 1 base and J gave up 10 bases, with 8 bases separating them. The CDR3 extends over 12 amino acids. Use of 60 Vbeta and 13 Jbeta primers characterized the PCR. Profiled with immunoSEQ multiplex PCR; TCRdb holds only in-frame clones, not every one. The profile covers about 120,000 clones, with 8.5% to 9% appearing a single time and about 6.6% taken by the ten largest. The sample belongs to a study of cytomegalovirus exposure and HLA in healthy donors. Study-level points and caveats: The study labeled around 160 TCR beta chains cytomegalovirus-associated. In a later analysis, at a false discovery rate of 0.05, roughly 17,000 TCR beta sequences were associated with HLA alleles.

The TCR was taken from a woman aged 40 to 50 in good health and CMV-seropositive. Sequencing was carried out using PBMCs. The V gene is TRBV7-6, the J gene TRBJ2-1; a weak D match, TRBD2 (5 bases). CDR3 loop: CASSLDGVEQFF. Here the CDR3 DNA reads TGTGCCAGCAGCTTAGACGGGGTCGAGCAGTTCTTC.